This TCR beta chain was recorded in a study of human T cells and chemical hapten exposure. This clonotype was seen many times. TCRdb fed the RACE reads into MiXCR, producing one record per CDR3 protein. The sample carries around 110,000 distinct CDR3 sequences, approximately 12% recorded once. The time point denotes: pre-sensitization, week 0. Stated treatment: therapeutic diphenylcyclopropenone sensitization with weekly scalp DPC. The V end was cut by 2 bases, the J end by 7 bases, with 8 bases between. CDR1 SGHTA and CDR2 FQGNSA come from the germline V gene. The CDR3 loop spans 12 amino acids. This TCR was recovered from a woman between 50 and 59 years old with alopecia areata. Some clones in this sample may be carry-over from other donors' samples. V and J are TRBV7-2 and TRBJ2-5, with D unresolved. The specimen was whole blood, collected in connection with sensitization to the hapten diphenylcyclopropenone (DPC). The CDR3 is CASSLNPGTQYF. DNA of the CDR3: TGTGCCAGCAGCTTAAACCCCGGGACCCAGTACTTC.